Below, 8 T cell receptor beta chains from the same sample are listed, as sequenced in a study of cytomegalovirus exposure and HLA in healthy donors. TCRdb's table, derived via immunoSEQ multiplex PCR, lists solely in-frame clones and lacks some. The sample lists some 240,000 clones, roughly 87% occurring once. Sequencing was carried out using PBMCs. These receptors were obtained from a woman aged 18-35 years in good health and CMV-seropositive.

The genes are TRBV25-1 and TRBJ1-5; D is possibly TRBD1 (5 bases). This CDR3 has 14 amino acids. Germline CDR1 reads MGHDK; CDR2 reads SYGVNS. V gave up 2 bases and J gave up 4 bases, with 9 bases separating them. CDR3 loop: CASSERRGNQPQHF. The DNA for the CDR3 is TGTGCCAGCAGTGAACGGAGGGGAAATCAGCCCCAGCATTTT.

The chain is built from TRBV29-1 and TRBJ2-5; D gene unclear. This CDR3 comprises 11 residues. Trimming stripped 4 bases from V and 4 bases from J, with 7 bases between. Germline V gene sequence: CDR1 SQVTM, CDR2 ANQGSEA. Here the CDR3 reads CSVVQRETQYF. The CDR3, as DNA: TGCAGCGTTGTGCAGCGAGAGACCCAGTACTTC.

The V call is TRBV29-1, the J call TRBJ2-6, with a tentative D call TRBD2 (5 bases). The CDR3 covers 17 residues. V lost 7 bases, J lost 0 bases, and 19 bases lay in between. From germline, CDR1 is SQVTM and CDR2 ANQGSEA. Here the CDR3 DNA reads TGCAGCGCGGGCGGGTCTTTTCATAACTCTGGGGCCAACGTCCTGACTTTC. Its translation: CSAGGSFHNSGANVLTF.

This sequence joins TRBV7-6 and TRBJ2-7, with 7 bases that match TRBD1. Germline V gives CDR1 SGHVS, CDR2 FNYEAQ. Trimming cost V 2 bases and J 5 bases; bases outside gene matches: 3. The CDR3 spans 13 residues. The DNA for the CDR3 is TGTGCCAGCAGCTTAACAGGGGACCACGAGCAGTACTTC. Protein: CASSLTGDHEQYF.

CDR3 amino acids: CSVTGLGYEQFF. As DNA, the CDR3 is TGCAGCGTTACAGGGTTGGGCTATGAGCAGTTCTTC. The rearrangement uses TRBV29-1 and TRBJ2-1, with D possibly matching TRBD1 (6 bases). Trimming shortened V by 5 bases and J by 8 bases, and 13 bases separated the two germline ends. This CDR3 has 12 residues. Germline V gives CDR1 SQVTM, CDR2 ANQGSEA.

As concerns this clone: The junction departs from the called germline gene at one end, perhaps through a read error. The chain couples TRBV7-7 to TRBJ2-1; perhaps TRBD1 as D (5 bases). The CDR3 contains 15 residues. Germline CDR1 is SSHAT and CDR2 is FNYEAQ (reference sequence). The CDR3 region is CASSLGAFRQNEQFF. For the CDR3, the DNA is TGTGCTAGCAGCTTAGGGGCGTTCAGGCAGAATGAGCAGTTCTTC.

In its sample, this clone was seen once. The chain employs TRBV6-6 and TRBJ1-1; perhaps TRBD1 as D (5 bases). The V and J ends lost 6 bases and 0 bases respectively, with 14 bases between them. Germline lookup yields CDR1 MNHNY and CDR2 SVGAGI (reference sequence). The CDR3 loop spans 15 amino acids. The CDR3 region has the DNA TGTGCCAGCAGCTCCCTCGGGGGAATGAACACTGAAGCTTTCTTT. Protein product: CASSSLGGMNTEAFF.

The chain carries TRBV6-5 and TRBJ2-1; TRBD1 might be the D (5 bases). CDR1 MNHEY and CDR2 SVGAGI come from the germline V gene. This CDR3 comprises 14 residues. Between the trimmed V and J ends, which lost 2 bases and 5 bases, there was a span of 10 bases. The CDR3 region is CASSYRGRDNEQFF. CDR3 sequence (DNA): TGTGCCAGCAGTTACAGGGGCAGGGACAATGAGCAGTTCTTC.